The sequence of this T cell receptor beta chain was determined in a study of technical replicates of blood from a handful of donors (dated by TCRdb to about 2017). Notes on this clone: This clone's antigen is unknown. No much larger clonotype is one base removed from it; base qualities were not supplied.

The receptor library was made with the immunoSEQ multiplex PCR assay. Held by TCRdb, this immuneACCESS table contains in-frame sequences only and omits some clones. Under half of the omission traces to an unresolved V gene where checked; the cause of the rest is unknown. The sample has some 67,000 clones on record, 95% to 98% of them singletons. Of the sample, under 0.2% falls within the top ten clones. This TCR was recovered from a human donor in good health. The source material was T cells isolated from PBMCs.

The nucleotide sequence reads TGTGCCAGCAGTTACCTTCTCAGGGGTACCTACGAGCAGTACTTC. Its amino acids are CASSYLLRGTYEQYF. The chain couples TRBV6-5 to TRBJ2-7, with TRBD1 tentatively as D gene (6 bases match). V sheds 2 bases and J sheds 2 bases, leaving 13 bases between their ends. For CDR1 and CDR2, the germline V gene lists MNHEY and SVGAGI. The CDR3 runs 15 residues from the cysteine to the phenylalanine. Only the CDR3 DNA stays, 45 bases, in frame from base 1.